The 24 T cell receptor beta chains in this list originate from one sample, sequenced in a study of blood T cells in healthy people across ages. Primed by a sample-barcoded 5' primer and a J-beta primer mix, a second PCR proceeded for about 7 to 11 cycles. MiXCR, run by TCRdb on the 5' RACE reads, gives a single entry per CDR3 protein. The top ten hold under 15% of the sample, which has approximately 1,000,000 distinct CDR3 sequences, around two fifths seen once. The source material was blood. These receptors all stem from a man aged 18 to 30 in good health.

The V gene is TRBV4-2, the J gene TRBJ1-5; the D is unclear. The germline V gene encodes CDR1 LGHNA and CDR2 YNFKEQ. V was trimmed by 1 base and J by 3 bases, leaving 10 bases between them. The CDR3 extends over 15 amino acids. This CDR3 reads CASSQGPGLNQPQHF. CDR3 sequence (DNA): TGTGCCAGCAGCCAAGGCCCAGGACTCAATCAGCCCCAGCATTTT.

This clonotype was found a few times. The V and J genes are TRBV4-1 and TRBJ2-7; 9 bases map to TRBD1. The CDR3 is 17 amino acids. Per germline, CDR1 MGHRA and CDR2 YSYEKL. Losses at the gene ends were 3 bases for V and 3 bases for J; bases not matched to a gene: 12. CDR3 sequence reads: CASSHTEPRQGDYEQYF. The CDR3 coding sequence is TGCGCCAGCAGCCACACTGAACCTAGACAGGGGGACTACGAGCAGTACTTC.

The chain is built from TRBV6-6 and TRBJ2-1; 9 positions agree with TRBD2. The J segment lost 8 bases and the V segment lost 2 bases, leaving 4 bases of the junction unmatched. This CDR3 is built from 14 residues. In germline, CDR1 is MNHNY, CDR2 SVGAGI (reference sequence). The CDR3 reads CASSYAGTSHEQFF. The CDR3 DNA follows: TGTGCCAGCAGTTACGCGGGGACTAGCCATGAGCAGTTCTTC.

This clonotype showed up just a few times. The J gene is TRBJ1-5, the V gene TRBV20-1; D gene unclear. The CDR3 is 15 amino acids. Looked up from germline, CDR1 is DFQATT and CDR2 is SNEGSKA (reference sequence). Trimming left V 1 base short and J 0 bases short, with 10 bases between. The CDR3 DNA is TGCAGTGCTAGAGCCCAGGTTAATAGCAATCAGCCCCAGCATTTT. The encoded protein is CSARAQVNSNQPQHF.

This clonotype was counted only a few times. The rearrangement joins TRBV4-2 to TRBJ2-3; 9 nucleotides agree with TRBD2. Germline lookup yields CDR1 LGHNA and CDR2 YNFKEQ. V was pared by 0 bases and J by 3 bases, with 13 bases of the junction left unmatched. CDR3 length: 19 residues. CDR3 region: CASSQEPNRASGVTDTQYF. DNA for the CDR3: TGTGCCAGCAGCCAAGAACCCAATCGGGCTAGCGGGGTTACAGATACGCAGTATTTT.

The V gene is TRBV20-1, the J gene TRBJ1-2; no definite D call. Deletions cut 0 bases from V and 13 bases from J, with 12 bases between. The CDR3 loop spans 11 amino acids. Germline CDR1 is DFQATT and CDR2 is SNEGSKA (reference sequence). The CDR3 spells CSARESLYCTF. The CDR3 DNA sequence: TGCAGTGCTAGAGAAAGTCTGTACTGCACCTTC.

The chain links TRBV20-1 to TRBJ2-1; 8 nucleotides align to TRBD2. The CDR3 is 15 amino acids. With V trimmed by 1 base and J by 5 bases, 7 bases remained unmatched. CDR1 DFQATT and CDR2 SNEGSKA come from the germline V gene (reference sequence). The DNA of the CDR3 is TGCAGTGCTAGAGCCCGGGGGGGCCTAGACAATGAGCAGTTCTTC. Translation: CSARARGGLDNEQFF.

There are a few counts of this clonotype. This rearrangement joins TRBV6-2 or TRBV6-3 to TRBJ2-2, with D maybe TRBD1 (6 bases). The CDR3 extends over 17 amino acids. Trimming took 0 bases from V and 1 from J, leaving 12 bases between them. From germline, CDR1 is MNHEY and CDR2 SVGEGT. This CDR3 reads CASSYSSTTGNTGELFF. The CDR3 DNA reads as TGTGCCAGCAGTTACTCTTCCACGACAGGGAACACCGGGGAGCTGTTTTTT.

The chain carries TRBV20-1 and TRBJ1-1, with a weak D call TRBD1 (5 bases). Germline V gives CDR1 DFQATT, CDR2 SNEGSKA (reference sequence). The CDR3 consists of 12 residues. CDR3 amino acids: CSYEGVGFEAFF. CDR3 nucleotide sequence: TGCAGCTACGAAGGGGTTGGGTTTGAAGCTTTCTTT.

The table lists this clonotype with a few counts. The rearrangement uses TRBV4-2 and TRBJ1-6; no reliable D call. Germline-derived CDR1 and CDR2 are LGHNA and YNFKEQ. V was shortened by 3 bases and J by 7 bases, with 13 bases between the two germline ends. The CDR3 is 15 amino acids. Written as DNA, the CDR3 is TGTGCCAGCAGCCAGACCCCTGGGCAAAATTCACCCCTCCACTTT. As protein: CASSQTPGQNSPLHF.

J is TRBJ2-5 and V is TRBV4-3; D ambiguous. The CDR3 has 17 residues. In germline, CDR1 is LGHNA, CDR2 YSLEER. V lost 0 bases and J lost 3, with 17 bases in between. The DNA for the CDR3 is TGCGCCAGCAGCCAAGAGAAGGATGGACCACCCAAAGAGACCCAGTACTTC. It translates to CASSQEKDGPPKETQYF.

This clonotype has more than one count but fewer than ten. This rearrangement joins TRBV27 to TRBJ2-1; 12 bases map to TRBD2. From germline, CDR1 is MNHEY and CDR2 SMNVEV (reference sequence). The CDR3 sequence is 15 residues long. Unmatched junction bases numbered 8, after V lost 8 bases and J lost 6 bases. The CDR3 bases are TGTGCCAGCCAAAGGCCTAGCGGGGGGGCCAATGAGCAGTTCTTC. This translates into CASQRPSGGANEQFF.

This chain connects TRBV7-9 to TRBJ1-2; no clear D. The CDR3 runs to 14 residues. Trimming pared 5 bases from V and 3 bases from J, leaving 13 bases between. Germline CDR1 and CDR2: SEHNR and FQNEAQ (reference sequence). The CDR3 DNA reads TGTGCCAGCAGCCCCGAAGGAGGGTACTATGGCTACACCTTC. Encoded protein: CASSPEGGYYGYTF.

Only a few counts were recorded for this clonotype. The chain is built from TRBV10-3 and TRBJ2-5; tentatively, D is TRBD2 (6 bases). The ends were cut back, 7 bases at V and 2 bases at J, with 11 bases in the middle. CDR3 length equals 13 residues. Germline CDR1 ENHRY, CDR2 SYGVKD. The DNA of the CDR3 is TGTGCCATCACCGGGACTCCACAAGAGACCCAGTACTTC. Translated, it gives CAITGTPQETQYF.

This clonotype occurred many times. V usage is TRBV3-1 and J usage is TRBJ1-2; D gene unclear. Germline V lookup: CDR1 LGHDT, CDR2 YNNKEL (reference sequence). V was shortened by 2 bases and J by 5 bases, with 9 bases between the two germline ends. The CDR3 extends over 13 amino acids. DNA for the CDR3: TGTGCCAGCAGCCAACCGGGTTCTTATGGCTACACCTTC. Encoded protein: CASSQPGSYGYTF.

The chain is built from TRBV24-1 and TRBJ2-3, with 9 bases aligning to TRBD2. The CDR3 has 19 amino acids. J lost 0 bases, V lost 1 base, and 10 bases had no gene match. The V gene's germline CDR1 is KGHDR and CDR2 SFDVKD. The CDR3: CATSDFGMTSGHSTDTQYF. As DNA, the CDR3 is TGTGCCACCAGTGATTTTGGGATGACTAGCGGCCATAGCACAGATACGCAGTATTTT.

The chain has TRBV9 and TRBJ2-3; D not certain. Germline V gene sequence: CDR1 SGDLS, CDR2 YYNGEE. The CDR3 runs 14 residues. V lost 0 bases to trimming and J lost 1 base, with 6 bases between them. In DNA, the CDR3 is TGTGCCAGCAGCGTAGCCGTCGGCACAGATACGCAGTATTTT. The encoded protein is CASSVAVGTDTQYF.

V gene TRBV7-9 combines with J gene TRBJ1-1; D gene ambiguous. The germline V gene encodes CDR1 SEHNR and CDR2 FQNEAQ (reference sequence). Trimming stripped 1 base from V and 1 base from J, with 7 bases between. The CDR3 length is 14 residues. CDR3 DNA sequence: TGTGCCAGCAGCTTAGGGGAGAGGAACACTGAAGCTTTCTTT. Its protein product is CASSLGERNTEAFF.

The CDR3 reads CASSRGQGVQETQYF. For the CDR3, the DNA is TGTGCCAGCAGCAGAGGACAGGGGGTCCAAGAGACCCAGTACTTC. The chain has TRBV7-9 and TRBJ2-5; 10 positions match TRBD1. In germline, CDR1 is SEHNR, CDR2 FQNEAQ (reference sequence). The V segment lost 5 bases and the J segment 1 base; nucleotides outside the gene matches: 4. The CDR3 has 15 residues.

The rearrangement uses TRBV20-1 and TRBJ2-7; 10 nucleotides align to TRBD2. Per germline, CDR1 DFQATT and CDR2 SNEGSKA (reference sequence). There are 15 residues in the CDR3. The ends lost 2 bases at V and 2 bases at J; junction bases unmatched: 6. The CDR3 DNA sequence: TGCAGTGCTAGAAGGCTAGCGGGGGACACCTACGAGCAGTACTTC. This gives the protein CSARRLAGDTYEQYF.

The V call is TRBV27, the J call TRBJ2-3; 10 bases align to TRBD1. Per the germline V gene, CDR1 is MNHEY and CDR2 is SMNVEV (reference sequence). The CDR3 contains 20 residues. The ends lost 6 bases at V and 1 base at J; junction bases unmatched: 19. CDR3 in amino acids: CASSEYIGTGDLRGTDTQYF. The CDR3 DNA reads TGTGCCAGCAGCGAATATATAGGGACAGGGGATTTGAGGGGCACAGATACGCAGTATTTT.

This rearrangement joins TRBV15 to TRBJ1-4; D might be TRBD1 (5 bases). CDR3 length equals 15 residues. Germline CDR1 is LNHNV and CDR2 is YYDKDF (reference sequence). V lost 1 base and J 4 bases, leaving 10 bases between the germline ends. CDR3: CATSRGPGLNEKLFF. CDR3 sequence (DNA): TGTGCCACCAGCAGAGGTCCGGGACTTAATGAAAAACTGTTTTTT. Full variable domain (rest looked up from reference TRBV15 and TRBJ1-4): DAMVIQNPRYQVTQFGKPVTLSCSQTLNHNVMYWYQQKSSQAPKLLFHYYDKDFNNEADTPDNFQSRRPNTSFCFLDIRSPGLGDTAMYLCATSRGPGLNEKLFFGSGTQLSVL.

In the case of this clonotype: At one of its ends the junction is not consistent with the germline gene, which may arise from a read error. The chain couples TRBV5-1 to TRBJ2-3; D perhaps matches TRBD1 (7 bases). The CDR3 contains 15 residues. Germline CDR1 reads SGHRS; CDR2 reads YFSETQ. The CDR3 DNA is TGCGCCAGCAGCTTTCGTCAGGGGGGCACAGATACGCGGTATTTT. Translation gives CASSFRQGGTDTRYF.

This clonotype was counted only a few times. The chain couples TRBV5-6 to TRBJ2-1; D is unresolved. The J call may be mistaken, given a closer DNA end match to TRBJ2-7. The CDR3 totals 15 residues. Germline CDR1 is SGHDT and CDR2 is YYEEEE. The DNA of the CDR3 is TGTGCCAGCAGCTTGGGGGTCCGATCCTACAATGAGCAGTACTTC. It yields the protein CASSLGVRSYNEQYF.